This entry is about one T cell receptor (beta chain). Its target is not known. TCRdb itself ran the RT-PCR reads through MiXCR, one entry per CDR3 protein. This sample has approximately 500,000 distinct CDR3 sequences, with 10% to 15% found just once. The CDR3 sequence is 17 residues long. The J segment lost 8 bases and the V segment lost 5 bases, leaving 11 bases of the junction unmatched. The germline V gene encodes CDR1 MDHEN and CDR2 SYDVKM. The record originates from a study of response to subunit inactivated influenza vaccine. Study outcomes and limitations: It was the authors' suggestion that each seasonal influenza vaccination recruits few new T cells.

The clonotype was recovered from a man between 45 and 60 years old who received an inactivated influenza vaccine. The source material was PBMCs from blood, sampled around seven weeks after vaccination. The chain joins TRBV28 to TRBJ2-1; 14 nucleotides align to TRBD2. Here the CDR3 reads CASSTTSGRALVDEQFF. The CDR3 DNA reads TGTGCCAGCAGTACGACTAGCGGGAGGGCCCTCGTGGATGAGCAGTTCTTC.